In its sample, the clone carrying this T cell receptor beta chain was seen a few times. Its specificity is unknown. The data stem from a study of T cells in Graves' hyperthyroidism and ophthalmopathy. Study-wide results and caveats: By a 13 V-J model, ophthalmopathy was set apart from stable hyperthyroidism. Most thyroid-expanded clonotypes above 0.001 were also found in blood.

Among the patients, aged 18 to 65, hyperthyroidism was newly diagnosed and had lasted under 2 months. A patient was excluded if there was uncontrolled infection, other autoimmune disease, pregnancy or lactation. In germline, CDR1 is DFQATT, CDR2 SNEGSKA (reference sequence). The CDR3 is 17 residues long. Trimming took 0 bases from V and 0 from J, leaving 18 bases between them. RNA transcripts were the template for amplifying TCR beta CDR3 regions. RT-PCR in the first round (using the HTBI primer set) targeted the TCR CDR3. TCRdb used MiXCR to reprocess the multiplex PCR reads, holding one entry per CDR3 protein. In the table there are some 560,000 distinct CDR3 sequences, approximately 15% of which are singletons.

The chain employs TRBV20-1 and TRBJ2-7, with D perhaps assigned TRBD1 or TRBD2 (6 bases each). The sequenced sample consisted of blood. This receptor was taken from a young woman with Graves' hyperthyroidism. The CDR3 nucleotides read TGCAGTGCTAGAGACACCGAATGGGGGGCGAGCTCCTACGAGCAGTACTTC. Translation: CSARDTEWGASSYEQYF.